This TCR beta chain was recorded in a study of cytomegalovirus exposure and HLA in healthy donors (dated 2017 in TCRdb). About the investigation overall: A later analysis indicated that the roughly 120 validation repertoires were generated on the platform also employed for the roughly 730 repertoires of the first cohort. The study aimed to test whether cataloging public T cell receptors could reveal signatures of past pathogen exposure. High-throughput TCR immunosequencing, statistical association of individual TCRs with disease status, and machine learning were combined to predict cytomegalovirus infection status. A separate validation cohort of 100 to 150 different subjects was used in addition to the approximately 640-subject first cohort. The investigation overall reported the following: A later analysis had no HLA typing for the validation cohort, so co-occurrence there was scored across all 120 repertoires. Of the cluster scores, around 95% were above 0 in a later analysis, which found that TCRs clustered in the first cohort also tended to co-occur in the 120 or so validation repertoires. Most TCR sequences were observed very rarely across donors, whereas some public TCRs were present in many individuals. It was suggested by the authors that the approach could potentially be generalized to other disease states and immunological phenotypes. The study gave a list of under 200 TCR beta chains associated with cytomegalovirus. The classifier was reported to diagnose cytomegalovirus status with high specificity and sensitivity in both the original and validation cohorts. In vitro tests confirmed that three of the cytomegalovirus-associated TCR beta chains recognize cytomegalovirus antigens.

Its CDR3 holds 17 amino acids, cysteine through phenylalanine. Of all the DNA, just the CDR3 is kept, 51 bases in frame from base 1. The germline V gene specifies SGHNT as CDR1 and YENEEA as CDR2. For this chain, trimming is 0 bases at the V end and 0 bases at the J end, and the number of junction bases without a gene match is 8. Libraries came from the immunoSEQ multiplex PCR assay. In the original analysis: A statistical classification framework was developed to diagnose cytomegalovirus status using the catalog of TCR beta chain sequences. Imported from immuneACCESS, the table was reduced by TCRdb to in-frame sequences with V and J called. These copies leave out some clones; in studies compared against another copy, an unresolved V gene accounts for under half, and the cause of the remainder is not known. The DNA was the basis for D and trimming; V, J and clone size are from that table. The sample table contains under 150,000 clones; only one count was recorded for about 88% of them. Jointly, the top ten make up around 10% of the sample.

In the case of this clone: The clone's antigen remains unknown. No quality values exist for individual bases; no much larger clone is one base distant.

The donors were included in the validation cohort of 100 to 150 subjects, a group kept apart from the roughly 670-subject first cohort. The chain is assembled from TRBV11-3 and TRBJ2-7, with 7 middle bases fitting TRBD2. The TCR comes from a man aged 18 to 29 in good health and CMV-seropositive. The source material was PBMCs. The CDR3 reads CASSLEYLAASSYEQYF. The nucleotide sequence reads as follows: TGTGCCAGCAGCTTAGAGTACCTAGCGGCCAGCTCCTACGAGCAGTACTTC.